The 18 T cell receptor beta chains below were found in one sample sequenced in a study of blood T cell repertoires in COVID-19. Sequencing used immunoSEQ multiplex PCR; TCRdb keeps in-frame clones, though not all of them. The sample yields around 200,000 clones, approximately 81% seen once. The specimen was PBMCs or T cells enriched from blood (not recorded which). These receptors originate from a man aged 40-49 years who had recovered from COVID-19.

The V call is TRBV6-5, the J call TRBJ2-7, with 7 bases identical to TRBD1. This CDR3 has 15 residues. Germline trimming cut 10 bases from V and 1 base from J; bases unmatched to any gene: 13. Germline CDR1 MNHEY, CDR2 SVGAGI. This CDR3 is CATRLIGTESYEQYF. CDR3 DNA sequence: TGTGCCACCAGGCTCATCGGGACAGAGTCCTACGAGCAGTACTTC.

Points on this clone: An end of the junction differs from the germline gene, which may be a read error. This chain connects TRBV7-3 to TRBJ2-7, with D tentatively TRBD2 (6 bases). The CDR3 loop spans 13 amino acids. CDR1 SGHTA and CDR2 FQGTGA come from the germline V gene. This chain's CDR3 is CASSPQIEGLPLF. CDR3 in DNA: TGTGCCAGCAGCCCCCAGATAGAGGGACTCCCACTCTTC.

The chain is built from TRBV11-2 and TRBJ1-1; D possibly corresponds to TRBD1 (5 bases). V lost 3 bases and J lost 3, with 8 bases in between. Germline assignment: CDR1 SGHAT and CDR2 FQNNGV. This CDR3 has 13 amino acids. The CDR3 loop reads CASSFAGHTEAFF. In DNA, the CDR3 is TGTGCCAGCAGCTTCGCGGGGCACACTGAAGCTTTCTTT.

The CDR3 DNA is TGTGCCAGTAGTAGGCGGACATCTGGCTACGAGCAGTACTTC. Its protein is CASSRRTSGYEQYF. This sequence joins TRBV19 and TRBJ2-7, with TRBD1 as a possible D gene (5 bases). Germline-derived CDR1 and CDR2 are LNHDA and SQIVND (reference sequence). With 4 bases removed from V and 3 bases from J, the gap between germline ends came to 13 bases. This CDR3 spans 14 amino acids.

The rearrangement links TRBV13 to TRBJ2-1, with 7 nucleotides matching TRBD1. The CDR3 loop spans 15 amino acids. The germline gives CDR1 PRHDT, CDR2 FYEKMQ (reference sequence). V gave up 5 bases and J gave up 4 bases; unmatched junction bases: 8. CDR3 amino acids: CASSQTGTVYNEQFF. CDR3 coding DNA: TGTGCCAGCAGCCAAACCGGGACAGTATACAATGAGCAGTTCTTC.

This chain links TRBV10-3 with TRBJ2-1; 8 bases agree with TRBD2. CDR1 ENHRY and CDR2 SYGVKD come from the germline V gene. The V and J ends lost 2 bases and 5 bases, in that order; junction bases with no gene match: 2. The CDR3 extends over 14 amino acids. CDR3 sequence: CAISEQRENNEQFF. CDR3 coding DNA: TGTGCCATCAGTGAGCAGCGGGAGAACAATGAGCAGTTCTTC.

Written as DNA, the CDR3 is TGCGCCAGCAGCCAAGTTAGGGGAGGGACCGGGGAGCTGTTTTTT. Residues: CASSQVRGGTGELFF. The rearrangement uses TRBV4-1 and TRBJ2-2; 7 positions match TRBD2. CDR3 length: 15 amino acids. V was clipped by 1 base and J by 5 bases; unmatched bases: 4. The germline CDR1 and CDR2 sequences are MGHRA and YSYEKL.

This chain's CDR3 is CASSLRPRGANYEQYF. DNA for the CDR3: TGTGCCAGCAGCTTAAGGCCTCGGGGGGCGAACTACGAGCAGTACTTC. The V and J genes are TRBV7-6 and TRBJ2-7; D may be TRBD2 (7 bases). The CDR3 has 16 amino acids. Trimming stripped 2 bases from V and 3 bases from J, with 17 bases between. Germline loops: CDR1 SGHVS, CDR2 FNYEAQ.

This chain connects TRBV6-2 or TRBV6-3 to TRBJ2-7, with 8 nucleotides matching TRBD1. Germline trimming cut 6 bases from V and 5 bases from J; bases unmatched to any gene: 6. This CDR3 has 13 amino acids. Germline assignment: CDR1 MNHEY and CDR2 SVGEGT. CDR3 nucleotides: TGTGCCAGCAGCTCAACGACAGGGGACGAGCAGTACTTC. Encoded protein: CASSSTTGDEQYF.

The chain joins TRBV18 to TRBJ2-1; 11 nucleotides line up with TRBD2. Germline V CDR1 and CDR2: KGHSH, LQKENI. The CDR3 covers 16 residues. The ends lost 3 bases at V and 7 bases at J; junction bases unmatched: 8. The CDR3 sequence is CASSPTSGSWANEQFF. CDR3 coding DNA: TGTGCCAGCTCACCTACTAGCGGGAGTTGGGCGAATGAGCAGTTCTTC.

The rearrangement joins TRBV6-4 to TRBJ2-2; 7 bases align to TRBD1. CDR3 size: 14 residues. Germline V gives CDR1 MRHNA, CDR2 SNTAGT. With 6 bases clipped from V and 7 bases from J, the junction kept 8 bases outside the gene matches. The CDR3: CASSPQGEGGELFF. As DNA, the CDR3 is TGTGCCAGCAGCCCCCAGGGGGAAGGCGGGGAGCTGTTTTTT.

This sequence joins TRBV29-1 and TRBJ1-3, with 11 bases identical to TRBD1. Germline assignment: CDR1 SQVTM and CDR2 ANQGSEA. This CDR3 is built from 16 residues. The ends lost 4 bases at V and 3 bases at J; junction bases unmatched: 8. The chain's CDR3 is CSVGLGQGAVGNTIYF. DNA for the CDR3: TGCAGCGTTGGCCTTGGACAGGGGGCGGTTGGAAACACCATATATTTT. The full variable domain, with the rest looked up from reference TRBV29-1 and TRBJ1-3, is SAVISQKPSRDICQRGTSLTIQCQVDSQVTMMFWYRQQPGQSLTLIATANQGSEATYESGFVIDKFPISRPNLTFSTLTVSNMSPEDSSIYLCSVGLGQGAVGNTIYFGEGSWLTVV.

The rearrangement links TRBV3-1 (or the pseudogene TRBV3-2) to TRBJ2-7; D possibly corresponds to TRBD1 (6 bases). The CDR3 has 15 amino acids. The V gene's germline CDR1 is LGHDT and CDR2 YNNKEL (reference sequence). Trimming cost V 3 bases and J 8 bases, with 20 bases left between them. CDR3 DNA: TGTGCCAGCAGCCAGCTACTCCGGGACACCGCAAAGCAGTACTTC. Translation gives CASSQLLRDTAKQYF.

The gene calls are TRBV24-1 and TRBJ2-1; a weak D match, TRBD2 (6 bases). The CDR3 totals 16 residues. Germline CDR1 reads KGHDR; CDR2 reads SFDVKD. The ends were cut back, 6 bases at V and 1 base at J, with 15 bases in the middle. CDR3 protein: CATSPRGGMSYNEQFF. The CDR3 DNA follows: TGTGCCACCAGTCCTAGGGGCGGGATGTCCTACAATGAGCAGTTCTTC.

This rearrangement joins TRBV29-1 to TRBJ2-2; D gene unclear. The CDR3 contains 12 residues. Deletions cut 3 bases from V and 2 bases from J, with 4 bases between. Germline assignment: CDR1 SQVTM and CDR2 ANQGSEA. CDR3 residues: CSVDINTGELFF. The CDR3 DNA follows: TGCAGCGTTGACATCAACACCGGGGAGCTGTTTTTT.

The chain is built from TRBV7-8 and TRBJ2-6; 7 bases match TRBD1. The germline V gene has CDR1 SGHVS and CDR2 FQNEAQ. V gave up 7 bases and J gave up 4 bases; unmatched junction bases: 10. The CDR3 length is 16 residues. The CDR3 region has the DNA TGTGCCAGCAATCGAGACAGGGCGCCCGGGGCCAACGTCCTGACTTTC. Protein sequence: CASNRDRAPGANVLTF.

This chain connects TRBV11-3 to TRBJ2-2; 7 positions agree with TRBD1. This CDR3 spans 16 amino acids. Germline CDR1 SGHNT, CDR2 YENEEA. With V trimmed by 5 bases and J by 4 bases, 10 bases remained unmatched. CDR3 sequence (DNA): TGTGCCAGCAGCACGACAGGGTTCGCGTTCACCGGGGAGCTGTTTTTT. Translated: CASSTTGFAFTGELFF.

This clone was seen once. V usage is TRBV3-1 (or the pseudogene TRBV3-2) and J usage is TRBJ2-7, with D possibly matching TRBD2 (5 bases). CDR1 and CDR2 (germline): LGHDT, YNNKEL (reference sequence). This CDR3 spans 16 amino acids. Between the trimmed V and J ends, which lost 3 bases and 8 bases, there was a span of 23 bases. The CDR3 bases are TGTGCCAGCAGCCATGTAGCGTCCGGCGGCCGCCGGAAGCAGTACTTC. Its protein is CASSHVASGGRRKQYF.